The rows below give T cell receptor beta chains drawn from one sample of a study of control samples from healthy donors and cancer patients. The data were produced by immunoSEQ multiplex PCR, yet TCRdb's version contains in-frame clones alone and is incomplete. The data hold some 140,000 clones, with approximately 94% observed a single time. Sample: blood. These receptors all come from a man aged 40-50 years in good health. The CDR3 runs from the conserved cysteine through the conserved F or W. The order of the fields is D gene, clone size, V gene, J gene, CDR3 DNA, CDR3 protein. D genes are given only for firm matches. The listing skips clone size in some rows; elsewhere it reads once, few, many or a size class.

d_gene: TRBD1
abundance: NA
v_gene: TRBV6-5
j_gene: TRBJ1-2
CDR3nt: TGTGCCAGCAGGGGGGACAGGGCGTATGGCTACACCTTC
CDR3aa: CASRGDRAYGYTF

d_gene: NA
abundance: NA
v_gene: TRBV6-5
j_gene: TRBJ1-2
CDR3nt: TGTGCCACACGGGTGAGACCTCCAGACTATGGCTACACCTTC
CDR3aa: CATRVRPPDYGYTF

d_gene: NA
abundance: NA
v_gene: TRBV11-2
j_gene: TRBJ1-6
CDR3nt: TGTGCCAGCAGCGAGTATCGGGGCGTTTCACCCCTCCACTTT
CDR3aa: CASSEYRGVSPLHF

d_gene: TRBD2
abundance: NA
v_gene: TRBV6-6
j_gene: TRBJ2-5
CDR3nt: TGTGCCAGCAGACGCGGGGGGGCCGGAGAGACCCAGTACTTC
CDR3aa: CASRRGGAGETQYF

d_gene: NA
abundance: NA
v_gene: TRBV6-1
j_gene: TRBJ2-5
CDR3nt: TGTGCCAGCAGTGGGGGGGGCAGGTCGGGGAGAGAGACCCAGTACTTC
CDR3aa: CASSGGGRSGRETQYF

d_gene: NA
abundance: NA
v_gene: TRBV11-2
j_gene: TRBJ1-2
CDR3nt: TGTGCCAGCAGCTTCCGCCCCGACTATGGCTACACCTTC
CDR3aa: CASSFRPDYGYTF

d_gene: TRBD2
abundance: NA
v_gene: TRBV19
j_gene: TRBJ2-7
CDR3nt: TGTGCCAGTAGTAGCGGGAGGGGGCAGTCGAACGAGCAGTACTTC
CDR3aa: CASSSGRGQSNEQYF

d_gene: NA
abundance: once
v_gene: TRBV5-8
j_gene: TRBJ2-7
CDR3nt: TGTGCCAGCAGCCTTAATAGGGGTCTCTACGAGCAGTACTTC
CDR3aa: CASSLNRGLYEQYF

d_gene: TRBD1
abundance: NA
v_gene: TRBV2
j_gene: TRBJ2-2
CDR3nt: TGTGCCAGCGGACAGGGTAACACCGGGGAGCTGTTTTTT
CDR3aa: CASGQGNTGELFF

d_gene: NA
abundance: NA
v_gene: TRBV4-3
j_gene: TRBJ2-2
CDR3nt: TGCGCCAGCAGCCAGCTAGCTGTCGGGACTGAAAACACCGGGGAGCTGTTTTTT
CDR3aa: CASSQLAVGTENTGELFF

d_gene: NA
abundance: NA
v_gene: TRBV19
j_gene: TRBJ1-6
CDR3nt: TGTGCCAGTAGCCATGACAGAGATTCACCCCTCCACTTT
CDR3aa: CASSHDRDSPLHF

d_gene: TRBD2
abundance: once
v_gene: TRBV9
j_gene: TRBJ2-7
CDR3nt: TGTGCCAGCAGCGTAGCTGGCGGGGGGGCCTACGAGCAGTACTTC
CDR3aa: CASSVAGGGAYEQYF

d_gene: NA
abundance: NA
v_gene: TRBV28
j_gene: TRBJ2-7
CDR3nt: TGTGCCAGCAGTTTATCTTACTCTGGGGAGCAGTACTTC
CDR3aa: CASSLSYSGEQYF

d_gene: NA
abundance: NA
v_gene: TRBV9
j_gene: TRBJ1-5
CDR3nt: TGTGCCAGCAGCGATAGCCGGGGTCAGCCCCAGCATTTT
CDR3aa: CASSDSRGQPQHF

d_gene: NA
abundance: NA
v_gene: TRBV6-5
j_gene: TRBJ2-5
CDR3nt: TGTGCCAGCCTTAGGACAGCCCAAGAGACCCAGTACTTC
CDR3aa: CASLRTAQETQYF

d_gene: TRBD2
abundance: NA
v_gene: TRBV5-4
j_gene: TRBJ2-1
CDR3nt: TGTGCCAGCAGCTTGGAGGGACTAGCGAGTGAGCAGTTCTTC
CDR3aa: CASSLEGLASEQFF

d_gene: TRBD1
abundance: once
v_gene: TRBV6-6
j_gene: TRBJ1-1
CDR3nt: TGTGCCAGCAGTTACGAGGGACAGGGAATCACTGAAGCTTTCTTT
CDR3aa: CASSYEGQGITEAFF

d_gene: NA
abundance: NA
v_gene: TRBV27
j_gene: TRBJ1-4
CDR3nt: TGTGCCAGCAGTGTGATCCCGCCGATGGAGGCGGGGGAAAAACTGTTTTTT
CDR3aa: CASSVIPPMEAGEKLFF

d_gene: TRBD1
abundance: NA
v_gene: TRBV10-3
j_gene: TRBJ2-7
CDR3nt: TGTGCCATCAGTGAAGGACAGGCTGACTACGAGCAGTACTTC
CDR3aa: CAISEGQADYEQYF

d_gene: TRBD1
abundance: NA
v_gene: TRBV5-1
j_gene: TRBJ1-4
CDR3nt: TGCGCCAGCAGCCCGGGGACAGGGTTATTGAAAAAACTGTTTTTT
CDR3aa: CASSPGTGLLKKLFF

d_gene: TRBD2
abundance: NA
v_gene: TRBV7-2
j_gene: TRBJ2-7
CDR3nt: TGTGCCAGCAGCCCGTCACTAGCGGGGGGCTTCGAGCAGTACTTC
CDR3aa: CASSPSLAGGFEQYF

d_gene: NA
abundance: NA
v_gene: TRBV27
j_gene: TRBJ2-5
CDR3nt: TGTGCCAGCAGTGCCATACCAGGGGTCCGAGAGACCCAGTACTTC
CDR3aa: CASSAIPGVRETQYF

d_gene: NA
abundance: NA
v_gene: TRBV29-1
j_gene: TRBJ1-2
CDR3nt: TGCAGCGTTGATGGGGATTTCTATGGCTACACCTTC
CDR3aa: CSVDGDFYGYTF

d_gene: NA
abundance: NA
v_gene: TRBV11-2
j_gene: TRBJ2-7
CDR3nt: TGTGCCAGCAGCTTAGACGTATACGAGCAGTACTTC
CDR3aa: CASSLDVYEQYF

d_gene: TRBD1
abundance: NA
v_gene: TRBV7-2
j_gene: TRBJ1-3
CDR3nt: TGTGCCAGCAGCTCATACAGGGGAAACTCTGGAAACACCATATATTTT
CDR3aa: CASSSYRGNSGNTIYF

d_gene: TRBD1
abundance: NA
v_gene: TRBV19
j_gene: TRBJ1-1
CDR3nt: TGTGCCAGTAGTCCCGGGACAGGGCTCGCCTTGAACACTGAAGCTTTCTTT
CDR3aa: CASSPGTGLALNTEAFF

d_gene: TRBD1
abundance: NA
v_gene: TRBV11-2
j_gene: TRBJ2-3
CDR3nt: TGTGCCAGCAGCCTAAACGTAGGGGGCGCAGAGTCAGATACGCAGTATTTT
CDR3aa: CASSLNVGGAESDTQYF

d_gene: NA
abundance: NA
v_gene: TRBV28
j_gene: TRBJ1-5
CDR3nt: TGTGCCAGCATGGGCAGACACCGTCAGCCCCAGCATTTT
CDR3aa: CASMGRHRQPQHF

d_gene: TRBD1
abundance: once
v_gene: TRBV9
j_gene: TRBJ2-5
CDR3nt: TGTGCCAGCAGCCTGGGACAGGCAGAGACCCAGTACTTC
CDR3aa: CASSLGQAETQYF

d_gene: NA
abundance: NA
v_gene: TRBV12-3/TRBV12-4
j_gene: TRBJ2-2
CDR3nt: TGTGCCAGCAGTTTGTGGAACACCGGGGAGCTGTTTTTT
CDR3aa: CASSLWNTGELFF

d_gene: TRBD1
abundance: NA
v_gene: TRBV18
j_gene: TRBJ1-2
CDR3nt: TGTGCCAGCTCACCACGGACAGGGGCTAGTGGCTACACCTTC
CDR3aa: CASSPRTGASGYTF

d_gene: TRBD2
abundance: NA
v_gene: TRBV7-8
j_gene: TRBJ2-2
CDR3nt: TGTGCCAGCAGCTCGGGGACTAGAGGGAATACCGGGGAGCTGTTTTTT
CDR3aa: CASSSGTRGNTGELFF

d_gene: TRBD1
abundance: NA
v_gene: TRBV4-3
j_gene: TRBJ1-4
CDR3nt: TGCGCCAGCAGCCAAGATGGGGACAGGGGGACAGAAAAACTGTTTTTT
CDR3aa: CASSQDGDRGTEKLFF

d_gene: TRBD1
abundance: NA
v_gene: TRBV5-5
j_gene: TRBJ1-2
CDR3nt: TGTGCCAGCAGCTGGCGGACAGGGGTAGACTATGGCTACACCTTC
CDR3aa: CASSWRTGVDYGYTF

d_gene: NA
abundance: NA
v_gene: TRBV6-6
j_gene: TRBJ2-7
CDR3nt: TGTGCCAGCAGTTACTCCAGTCTCCACTACGAGCAGTACTTC
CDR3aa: CASSYSSLHYEQYF

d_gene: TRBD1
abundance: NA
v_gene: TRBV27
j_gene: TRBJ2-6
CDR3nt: TGTGCCAGCAGTTTAAGGACAGGGGGCTCTGGGGCCAACGTCCTGACTTTC
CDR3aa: CASSLRTGGSGANVLTF

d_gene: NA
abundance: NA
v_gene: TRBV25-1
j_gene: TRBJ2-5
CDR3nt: TGTGCCAGCAGTGAACCGTACCAAGAGACCCAGTACTTC
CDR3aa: CASSEPYQETQYF

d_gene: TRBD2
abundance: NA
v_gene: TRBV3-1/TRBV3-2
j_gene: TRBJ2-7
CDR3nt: TGTGCCAGCACCCTAAGCGGGGGGAGCTACGAGCAGTACTTC
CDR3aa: CASTLSGGSYEQYF

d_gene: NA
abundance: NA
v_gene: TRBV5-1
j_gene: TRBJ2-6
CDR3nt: TGCGCCAGCAGCTCTAACACACCGGGACACCAATCTGGGGCCAACGTCCTGACTTTC
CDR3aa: CASSSNTPGHQSGANVLTF

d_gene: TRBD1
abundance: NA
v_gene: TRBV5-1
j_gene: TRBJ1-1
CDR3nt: TGCGCCAGCAGCTTGAGGCAGGGGGGAGGGAACACTGAAGCTTTCTTT
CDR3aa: CASSLRQGGGNTEAFF

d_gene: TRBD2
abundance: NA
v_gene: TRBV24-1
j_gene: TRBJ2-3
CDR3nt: TGTGCCACCAGTGATTTACTAGCGGGGGGACCAGATACGCAGTATTTT
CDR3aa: CATSDLLAGGPDTQYF

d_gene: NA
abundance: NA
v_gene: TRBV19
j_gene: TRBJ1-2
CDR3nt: TGTGCCAGTAGTTCGAGCGGGATCCCCTATGGCTACACCTTC
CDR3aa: CASSSSGIPYGYTF

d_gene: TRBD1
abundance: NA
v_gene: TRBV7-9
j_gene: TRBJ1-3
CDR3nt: TGTGCCAGCGAGGGACAGGGGAGGGGAAACACCATATATTTT
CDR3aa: CASEGQGRGNTIYF

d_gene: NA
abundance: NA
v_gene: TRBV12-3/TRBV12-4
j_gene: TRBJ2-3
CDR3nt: TGTGCCAGCAAATCGGTGGGGTCGGATACGCAGTATTTT
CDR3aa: CASKSVGSDTQYF

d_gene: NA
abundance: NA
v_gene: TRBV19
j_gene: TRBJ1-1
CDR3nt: TGTGCCAGTACTATAGGGAACAGAGAAGCTTTCTTT
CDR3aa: CASTIGNREAFF

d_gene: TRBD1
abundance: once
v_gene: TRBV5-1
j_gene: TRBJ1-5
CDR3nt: TGCGCCAGCAGCCCCCCGGACAGGGGCGGGCATCAGCCCCAGCATTTT
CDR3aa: CASSPPDRGGHQPQHF

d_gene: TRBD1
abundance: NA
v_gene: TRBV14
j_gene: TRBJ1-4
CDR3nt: TGTGCCAGCAGCCAAGACCCGGGACAGCCTAATGAAAAACTGTTTTTT
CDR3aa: CASSQDPGQPNEKLFF

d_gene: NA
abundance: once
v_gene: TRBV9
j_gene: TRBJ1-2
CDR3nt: TGTGCCAGCAGCCCCAGCCCACAGGCCGGCCGTAACTATGGCTACACCTTC
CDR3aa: CASSPSPQAGRNYGYTF

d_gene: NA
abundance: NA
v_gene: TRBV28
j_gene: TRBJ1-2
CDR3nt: TGTGCCAGCAGTCCACGGACACATGGCTACACCTTC
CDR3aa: CASSPRTHGYTF

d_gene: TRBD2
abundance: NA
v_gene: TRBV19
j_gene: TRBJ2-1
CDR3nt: TGTGCCAGTACGCCTAGCGGGGGCTCCTACAATGAGCAGTTCTTC
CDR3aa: CASTPSGGSYNEQFF

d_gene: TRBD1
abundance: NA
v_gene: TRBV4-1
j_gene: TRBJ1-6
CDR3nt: TGCGCCAGCAGCTTAGACTTGGGGACAGATAATTCACCCCTCCACTTT
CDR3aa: CASSLDLGTDNSPLHF

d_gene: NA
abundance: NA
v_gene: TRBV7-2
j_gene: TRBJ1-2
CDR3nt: TGTGCCAGCAGTTTTAGAAGGGCTGGCAACTATGGCTACACCTTC
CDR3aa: CASSFRRAGNYGYTF

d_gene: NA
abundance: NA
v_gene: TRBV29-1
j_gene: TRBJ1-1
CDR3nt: TGCAGCGTTGAACGTTCGTCGGCAGCGAACACTGAAGCTTTCTTT
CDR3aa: CSVERSSAANTEAFF